The source of this T cell receptor (beta chain) is a study of response to subunit inactivated influenza vaccine. Study-level findings and limits: Authors suggested each seasonal flu vaccination may recruit only limited numbers of new T cells.

TCRdb re-analysed the RT-PCR reads in MiXCR, keeping a single row per CDR3 protein. The sample contains hundreds of thousands of distinct CDR3 sequences, less than 25% of which appear only once. As concerns this clonotype: Its antigen is not known.

Trimming stripped 5 bases from V and 5 bases from J, with 14 bases between. The germline V gene encodes CDR1 MNHEY and CDR2 SMNVEV (reference sequence). This CDR3 is 14 amino acids long. The gene calls are TRBV27 and TRBJ2-3; the D gene is possibly TRBD2 (6 bases). This receptor was taken from a man aged 50 to 75 who received an inactivated influenza vaccine. The sequenced sample was PBMCs from blood, obtained about 20 months after vaccination. In nucleotides, the CDR3 is TGTGCCAGCAGTCCGGGGACTGCGGGAGATACGCAGTATTTT. It translates to CASSPGTAGDTQYF.